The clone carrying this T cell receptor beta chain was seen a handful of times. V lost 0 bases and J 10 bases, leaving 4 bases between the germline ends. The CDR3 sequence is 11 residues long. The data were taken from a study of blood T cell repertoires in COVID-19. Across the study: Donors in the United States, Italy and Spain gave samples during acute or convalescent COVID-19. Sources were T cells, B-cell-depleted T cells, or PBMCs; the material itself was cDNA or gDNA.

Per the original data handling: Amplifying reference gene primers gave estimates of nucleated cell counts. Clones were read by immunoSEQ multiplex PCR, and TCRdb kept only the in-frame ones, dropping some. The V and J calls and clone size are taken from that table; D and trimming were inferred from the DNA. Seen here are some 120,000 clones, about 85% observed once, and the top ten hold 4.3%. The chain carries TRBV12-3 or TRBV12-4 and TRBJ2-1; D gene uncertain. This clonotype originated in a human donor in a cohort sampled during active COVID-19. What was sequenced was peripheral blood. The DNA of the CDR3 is TGTGCCAGCAGTTTAGCCAGGGAGCAGTTCTTC. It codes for CASSLAREQFF.